These 6 T cell receptor beta chains were sequenced from one sample in a study of CD8 T cells in ankylosing spondylitis. Study-wide points: A motif of 7 to 9 highly homologous TCR beta variants was seen as apparently characteristic of ankylosing spondylitis blood.

These receptors have no known antigen. TCRdb re-derived calls from the 5' RACE reads in MiXCR, one entry per CDR3 protein. There are around 480,000 distinct CDR3 sequences in the sample; approximately 17% occur only once, and approximately 1% lies in the top ten. Input material: blood, either unsorted or a sorted T cell fraction (not recorded which). The receptors were gathered from a male donor with ankylosing spondylitis.

This clonotype has more than one count but fewer than ten. V is TRBV7-2 and J is TRBJ2-1; maybe TRBD2 (6 bases). Germline values: CDR1 SGHTA, CDR2 FQGNSA. Trimming stripped 5 bases from V and 7 bases from J, with 15 bases between. This CDR3 has 14 amino acids. CDR3 residues: CASSQSHLANEQFF. CDR3 DNA: TGTGCCAGCAGCCAATCCCATCTAGCGAATGAGCAGTTCTTC.

There are many counts of this clonotype. The chain combines TRBV20-1 with TRBJ2-1; D is tentatively TRBD1 or TRBD2 (6 bases each). The CDR3 runs to 16 residues. The germline gives CDR1 DFQATT, CDR2 SNEGSKA (reference sequence). V was clipped by 0 bases and J by 3 bases, with 15 bases between them. The CDR3 coding sequence is TGCAGTGCTAGAGATGGAAGGGGGGTCGACTACAATGAGCAGTTCTTC. Protein sequence: CSARDGRGVDYNEQFF.

In this sample, this clonotype turned up a few times. The chain has TRBV7-2 and TRBJ2-7; 7 nucleotides line up with TRBD2. V shed 1 base and J 4 bases; nucleotides not matched to a gene: 7. Germline CDR1 and CDR2: SGHTA and FQGNSA. CDR3 length: 15 amino acids. The CDR3 nucleotides are TGTGCCAGCAGCTTAGTCACTAGCGTTCCTTACGAGCAGTACTTC. The encoded protein is CASSLVTSVPYEQYF.

V usage is TRBV20-1 and J usage is TRBJ1-1; perhaps TRBD1 as D (6 bases). Trimming took off 0 bases at V and 1 base at J, with 12 bases between the two ends. The length of the CDR3 is 15 residues. CDR1 and CDR2 (germline): DFQATT, SNEGSKA (reference sequence). CDR3 sequence: CSAREDSRENTEAFF. CDR3 nucleotide sequence: TGCAGTGCTAGAGAGGACAGCAGGGAGAACACTGAAGCTTTCTTT.

This clonotype came up many times. The chain links TRBV7-2 to TRBJ1-3, with 7 bases lining up with TRBD1. V trimming: 7 bases; J trimming: 2 bases; junction bases outside the gene matches: 5. CDR1 is SGHTA, CDR2 FQGNSA, per germline. CDR3 length equals 14 residues. CDR3 in DNA: TGTGCCAGCAACCCCGGGACAGCTGGAAACACCATATATTTT. It translates to CASNPGTAGNTIYF.

The chain recombines TRBV5-4 with TRBJ2-7, with 11 bases lining up with TRBD2. This CDR3 is 17 amino acids long. After removal of 3 bases from V and 2 bases from J, the junction contained 10 bases not matched to a gene. Germline V gene data show CDR1 as SGHNT and CDR2 as YYREEE (reference sequence). CDR3 protein: CASSSALAGAATYEQYF. CDR3 nucleotides: TGTGCCAGCAGCTCGGCACTAGCGGGGGCCGCTACCTACGAGCAGTACTTC. Combining the CDR3 with reference TRBV5-4 and TRBJ2-7 gives the whole variable domain ETGVTQSPTHLIKTRGQQVTLRCSSQSGHNTVSWYQQALGQGPQFIFQYYREEENGRGNFPPRFSGLQFPNYSSELNVNALELDDSALYLCASSSALAGAATYEQYFGPGTRLTVT.